This TCR beta chain was captured by sequencing in a study of T cells after yellow fever vaccination. Findings of the study overall: The CD4 and CD8 compartments had a small share of their clonotypes in common.

The length of the CDR3 is 16 residues. The germline CDR1 and CDR2 sequences are SGHRS and YFSETQ. V lost 0 bases and J 1 base, leaving 14 bases between the germline ends. TCRdb passed the 5' RACE reads through MiXCR, listing each CDR3 protein once. The sample contains more than 350,000 distinct CDR3 sequences, around a tenth of which appear only once. In regard to this clonotype: The antigen is not known.

The chain couples TRBV5-1 to TRBJ2-7; the D is unclear. The sample was PBMCs, taken on the day of the first yellow fever vaccination. The TCR was taken from a man between 18 and 35 years old who received the YFV17D yellow fever vaccine. CDR3 sequence: CASSLGGSGVSYEQYF. CDR3 nucleotides: TGCGCCAGCAGCTTGGGTGGCAGTGGGGTATCCTACGAGCAGTACTTC.